Below are 15 T cell receptor beta chains sequenced from a single sample in a study of T cell responses to AZD1222 COVID-19 vaccine. Here immunoSEQ multiplex PCR was the method, and the copy in TCRdb shows in-frame clones only, minus some. The sample has 130,000 or so clones; about 89% are singletons. The sample consisted of peripheral blood, taken 28 days after the second AZD1222 dose. Receptors were obtained from an adult who received the AZD1222 COVID-19 vaccine.

The chain combines TRBV19 with TRBJ1-5; D is undetermined. V shed 3 bases and J shed 2 bases, with 11 bases lying between them. CDR1 and CDR2 from the germline V gene are LNHDA and SQIVND (reference sequence). CDR3 length: 15 residues. Here the CDR3 reads CASSIGVIGNQPQHF. The CDR3 DNA sequence: TGTGCCAGTAGTATCGGTGTGATTGGCAATCAGCCCCAGCATTTT.

J is TRBJ2-1 and V is TRBV21-1; the table's D call TRBD2 went unverified against the DNA. TRBV21-1 is described as a pseudogene. The CDR3 runs to 13 residues. The CDR3 sequence is CASSKCADNEQFF. The CDR3 coding sequence is TGTGCCAGCAGCAAATGCGCGGACAATGAGCAGTTCTTC.

The V gene is TRBV3-1 (or the pseudogene TRBV3-2), the J gene TRBJ1-1; TRBD1 matches 7 bases. CDR1 LGHDT and CDR2 YNNKEL come from the germline V gene (reference sequence). This CDR3 spans 14 amino acids. Unmatched junction bases numbered 7, after V lost 5 bases and J lost 4 bases. The CDR3 sequence is CASSANRGGTEAFF. The CDR3 DNA reads as TGTGCCAGCAGCGCGAACAGGGGCGGCACTGAAGCTTTCTTT.

The chain uses TRBV30 and TRBJ1-5, with 7 bases that match TRBD1. V dropped 4 bases and J dropped 7; count of bases not matched to a gene: 4. The CDR3 is 12 residues long. The germline V gene encodes CDR1 GTSNPN and CDR2 SVGIG (reference sequence). The CDR3 DNA reads as TGTGCCTGGACCCAGGGGGGGCAGCCCCAGCATTTT. Translation: CAWTQGGQPQHF.

This chain links TRBV19 with TRBJ2-1; tentative D call: TRBD1 (6 bases). Looked up from germline, CDR1 is LNHDA and CDR2 is SQIVND (reference sequence). V lost 5 bases and J lost 9, with 23 bases in between. The CDR3 consists of 16 residues. The CDR3 protein is CASSRPDSASLGEQFF. CDR3 DNA: TGTGCCAGTAGTCGCCCGGACAGCGCTTCCTTGGGTGAGCAGTTCTTC. The variable domain in full, with the rest retrieved from reference TRBV19 and TRBJ2-1, is DGGITQSPKYLFRKEGQNVTLSCEQNLNHDAMYWYRQDPGQGLRLIYYSQIVNDFQKGDIAEGYSVSREKKESFPLTVTSAQKNPTAFYLCASSRPDSASLGEQFFGPGTRLTVL.

V and J are TRBV7-2 and TRBJ1-5; the D gene is possibly TRBD1 (6 bases). The CDR3 covers 14 residues. Looked up from germline, CDR1 is SGHTA and CDR2 is FQGNSA. V was trimmed by 2 bases and J by 6 bases, leaving 11 bases between them. The CDR3 loop is CASSLRDTGQPQHF. As DNA, the CDR3 is TGTGCCAGCAGCTTACGGGACACCGGTCAGCCCCAGCATTTT.

CDR3 sequence: CASSQILAGGYNEQFF. Here the CDR3 DNA reads TGCGCCAGCAGCCAAATCTTAGCGGGGGGATACAATGAGCAGTTCTTC. The rearrangement links TRBV5-1 to TRBJ2-1; 10 bases fit TRBD2. This CDR3 has 16 residues. Trimming cost V 4 bases and J 4 bases; bases outside gene matches: 8. Per the germline V gene, CDR1 is SGHRS and CDR2 is YFSETQ.

V and J are TRBV6-1 and TRBJ2-7; 12 bases line up with TRBD2. CDR1 and CDR2 (germline): MNHNS, SASEGT. The CDR3 has 18 amino acids. V lost 3 bases to trimming and J lost 2 bases; unmatched junction nucleotides: 11. CDR3 region: CASSDGLAGISGTYEQYF. The CDR3 bases are TGTGCCAGCAGTGACGGACTAGCGGGGATAAGTGGCACCTACGAGCAGTACTTC.

V usage is TRBV4-2 and J usage is TRBJ1-2, with D hard to call. The CDR3 extends over 16 amino acids. V was shortened by 3 bases and J by 5 bases, with 19 bases between the two germline ends. From germline, CDR1 is LGHNA and CDR2 YNFKEQ. CDR3 protein: CASSHQFNTEEYGYTF. CDR3 DNA sequence: TGTGCCAGCAGCCACCAATTCAACACGGAGGAGTATGGCTACACCTTC.

This chain links TRBV5-4 with TRBJ2-1; D gene uncertain. The CDR3 sequence is 16 residues long. Between the trimmed V and J ends, which lost 4 bases and 2 bases, there was a span of 16 bases. Germline-derived CDR1 and CDR2 are SGHNT and YYREEE (reference sequence). As DNA, the CDR3 is TGTGCCAGCAGCCCTAAGATCCTCCTTCCCTACAATGAGCAGTTCTTC. This gives the protein CASSPKILLPYNEQFF.

The J gene is TRBJ1-1, the V gene TRBV5-4; tentatively, D is TRBD1 (5 bases). Germline CDR1 SGHNT, CDR2 YYREEE (reference sequence). V was clipped by 3 bases and J by 4 bases, with 13 bases between them. The CDR3 sequence is 14 residues long. The CDR3 DNA reads TGTGCCAGCAGCTCCGGTTTCCAGGGCACTGAAGCTTTCTTT. Translating gives CASSSGFQGTEAFF.

The gene calls are TRBV7-9 and TRBJ2-3, with D uncertain. Per the germline V gene, CDR1 is SEHNR and CDR2 is FQNEAQ (reference sequence). Trimming took 6 bases from V and 3 from J, leaving 19 bases between them. The CDR3 is 16 amino acids. The CDR3 sequence is CASSSRTLTKTDTQYF. The CDR3 DNA follows: TGTGCCAGCAGTTCCCGGACCCTCACCAAGACAGATACGCAGTATTTT.

The chain couples TRBV6-2 or TRBV6-3 to TRBJ2-3; the match to TRBD2 covers 11 bases. In germline, CDR1 is MNHEY, CDR2 SVGEGT. The CDR3 spans 17 residues. V trimming: 2 bases; J trimming: 4 bases; junction bases outside the gene matches: 8. The CDR3 coding sequence is TGTGCCAGCAGTTACGAGAGTAGCGGGGGGGCCTCAGATACGCAGTATTTT. As protein: CASSYESSGGASDTQYF.

This sequence joins TRBV6-1 and TRBJ1-6; 7 bases map to TRBD1. Per germline, CDR1 MNHNS and CDR2 SASEGT. CDR3 length: 15 residues. V trimming: 0 bases; J trimming: 13 bases; junction bases outside the gene matches: 9. CDR3 nucleotides: TGTGCCAGCAGTGAAGCGTTAAGGGGGCAATCGCCCCTCCACTTT. Translation gives CASSEALRGQSPLHF.

V and J are TRBV4-1 and TRBJ2-1; 13 bases are a match to TRBD2. Unmatched junction bases numbered 8, after V lost 3 bases and J lost 6 bases. CDR1 MGHRA and CDR2 YSYEKL come from the germline V gene. The CDR3 totals 17 residues. Here the CDR3 reads CASSHPGLAGDINEQFF. The CDR3 bases are TGCGCCAGCAGCCATCCTGGACTAGCGGGAGACATCAATGAGCAGTTCTTC.